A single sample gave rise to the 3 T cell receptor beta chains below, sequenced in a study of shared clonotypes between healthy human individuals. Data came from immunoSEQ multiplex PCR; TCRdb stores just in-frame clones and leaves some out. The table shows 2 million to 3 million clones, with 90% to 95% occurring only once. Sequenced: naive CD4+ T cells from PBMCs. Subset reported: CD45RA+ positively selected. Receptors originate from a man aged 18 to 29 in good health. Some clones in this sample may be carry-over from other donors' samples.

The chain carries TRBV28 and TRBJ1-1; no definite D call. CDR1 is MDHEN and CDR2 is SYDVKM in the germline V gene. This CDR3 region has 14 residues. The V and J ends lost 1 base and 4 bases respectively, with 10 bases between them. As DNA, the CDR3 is TGTGCCAGCAGTTTATATTCTAGGGCCACTGAAGCTTTCTTT. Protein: CASSLYSRATEAFF.

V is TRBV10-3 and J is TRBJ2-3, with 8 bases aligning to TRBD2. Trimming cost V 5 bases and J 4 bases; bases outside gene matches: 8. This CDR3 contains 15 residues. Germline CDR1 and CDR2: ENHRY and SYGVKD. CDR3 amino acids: CAISTSGGVPDTQYF. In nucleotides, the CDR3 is TGTGCCATCAGTACTAGCGGAGGAGTACCAGATACGCAGTATTTT.

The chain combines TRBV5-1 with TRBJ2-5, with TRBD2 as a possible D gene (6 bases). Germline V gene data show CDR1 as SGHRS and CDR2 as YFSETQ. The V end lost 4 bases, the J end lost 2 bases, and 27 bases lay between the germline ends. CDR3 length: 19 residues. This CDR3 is CASSNKNERVHLIQETQYF. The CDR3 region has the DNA TGCGCCAGCAGCAATAAAAATGAGCGGGTCCATCTTATTCAAGAGACCCAGTACTTC.